Presented here are 25 T cell receptor beta chains from one specimen sequenced in a study of CD8+ T cells in alopecia areata. It was cDNA, reverse transcribed from extracted RNA, that served as the sequencing template. Sequenced by immunoSEQ multiplex PCR; TCRdb stores in-frame clones only, minus some. Of approximately 210,000 clones detected, around 65% appear once; the ten largest clones hold around 1.3%. Treatment specified: oral pan-JAK inhibitor, 5-10 mg twice daily. Source: CD4+ T cells sorted from blood, taken between weeks 43 and 45, from a patient treated with tofacitinib. Receptor source: a human donor with alopecia areata.

This chain links TRBV29-1 with TRBJ2-1; no firm D call. CDR1 is SQVTM and CDR2 is ANQGSEA in the germline V gene. The CDR3 is 12 residues long. V was trimmed by 4 bases and J by 6 bases, leaving 10 bases between them. CDR3: CSVVYVLNEQFF. The CDR3 nucleotides are TGCAGCGTTGTGTATGTACTCAATGAGCAGTTCTTC.

The chain has TRBV29-1 and TRBJ2-5; TRBD1 is a possible D gene (5 bases). The end of the DNA fits TRBJ2-7 better, so the J call may be wrong. Germline CDR1 and CDR2: SQVTM and ANQGSEA. The CDR3 consists of 13 residues. The CDR3: CSAGHRALNEQYF. The CDR3 DNA reads as TGCAGCGCAGGACATAGGGCCCTGAACGAGCAGTACTTC.

The chain joins TRBV9 to TRBJ2-7; either TRBD1 or TRBD2 may fit D (5 bases each). Trimming left V 0 bases short and J 2 bases short, with 15 bases between. The CDR3 runs to 16 residues. Germline V lookup: CDR1 SGDLS, CDR2 YYNGEE. This CDR3 is CASSVGAGAGPYEQYF. The CDR3 nucleotides read TGTGCCAGCAGCGTAGGGGCTGGGGCGGGTCCCTACGAGCAGTACTTC.

This clone was counted a few times. CDR3: CSVLQGSGYTF. The DNA of the CDR3 is TGCAGCGTCCTACAGGGTAGCGGCTACACCTTC. V gene TRBV29-1 combines with J gene TRBJ1-2; possibly TRBD1 for D (6 bases). The CDR3 sequence is 11 residues long. Germline-derived CDR1 and CDR2 are SQVTM and ANQGSEA. Deletions cut 6 bases from V and 8 bases from J, with 13 bases between.

This chain joins TRBV15 and TRBJ2-3; 9 bases fit TRBD2. CDR3 size: 19 residues. The germline CDR1 and CDR2 sequences are LNHNV and YYDKDF (reference sequence). Unmatched junction bases numbered 16, after V lost 4 bases and J lost 2 bases. CDR3 amino acids: CATSTPGLARRPITDTQYF. In DNA form, the CDR3 reads TGTGCCACCAGCACCCCCGGACTAGCGCGCAGGCCCATCACAGATACGCAGTATTTT.

The chain employs TRBV4-3 and TRBJ2-3; D may match TRBD1 or TRBD2 (5 bases each). The germline CDR1 and CDR2 sequences are LGHNA and YSLEER. The CDR3 is made up of 13 amino acids. V shed 2 bases and J shed 5 bases, with 8 bases lying between them. The CDR3 nucleotides are TGCGCCAGCAGCCAACGTGGGGGAGATACGCAGTATTTT. This encodes CASSQRGGDTQYF.

The J gene is TRBJ2-3, the V gene TRBV5-6; the D gene is possibly TRBD2 (6 bases). The CDR3 has 16 residues. V was shortened by 2 bases and J by 2 bases, with 15 bases between the two germline ends. The germline gives CDR1 SGHDT, CDR2 YYEEEE. CDR3 nucleotides: TGTGCCAGCAGCTTTCCGCCGGAGGGGTTCACAGATACGCAGTATTTT. Its translation: CASSFPPEGFTDTQYF.

This clone has only a few counts. The chain recombines TRBV7-9 with TRBJ1-2; D is perhaps TRBD1 (6 bases). The CDR3 has 15 residues. The germline gives CDR1 SEHNR, CDR2 FQNEAQ (reference sequence). The ends were cut back, 2 bases at V and 0 bases at J, with 10 bases in the middle. CDR3 loop: CASSLPGQSNYGYTF. CDR3 in DNA: TGTGCCAGCAGCTTACCCGGACAGTCTAACTATGGCTACACCTTC.

This sequence joins TRBV10-3 and TRBJ1-2; D is unclear. CDR1 is ENHRY, CDR2 SYGVKD, per germline. Trimming cost V 2 bases and J 9 bases, with 7 bases left between them. This CDR3 has 11 residues. This chain's CDR3 is CAISESRSYTF. CDR3 DNA sequence: TGTGCCATCAGTGAGAGTAGGAGCTACACCTTC.

This clone was detected a few times. In DNA, the CDR3 is TGTGCCAGCAGTGGGGGGGTATCCTACGAGCAGTACTTC. Its translation is CASSGGVSYEQYF. The chain joins TRBV2 to TRBJ2-7, with a possible D match to TRBD2 (6 bases). Germline CDR1 reads SNHLY; CDR2 reads FYNNEI. This CDR3 is 13 amino acids long. V was clipped by 4 bases and J by 1 base, with 8 bases between them.

This clone was seen once. V and J are TRBV11-3 and TRBJ2-3; D is uncertain. Germline values: CDR1 SGHNT, CDR2 YENEEA. There are 14 residues in the CDR3. The ends were cut back, 2 bases at V and 0 bases at J, with 6 bases in the middle. The DNA of the CDR3 is TGTGCCAGCAGCTTACAGCCGAGCACAGATACGCAGTATTTT. The encoded protein is CASSLQPSTDTQYF.

The chain uses TRBV6-5 and TRBJ2-3; 12 positions match TRBD2. V lost 2 bases, J lost 1 base, and 1 base stayed unmatched. The germline V gene has CDR1 MNHEY and CDR2 SVGAGI. The CDR3 consists of 16 residues. CDR3 region: CASSYGLAGRTDTQYF. The CDR3 DNA follows: TGTGCCAGCAGTTACGGACTAGCGGGGCGCACAGATACGCAGTATTTT.

The genes are TRBV25-1 and TRBJ2-7, with D possibly matching TRBD2 (6 bases). Per the germline V gene, CDR1 is MGHDK and CDR2 is SYGVNS. The CDR3 covers 13 residues. V lost 1 base and J 6 bases, leaving 10 bases between the germline ends. CDR3 loop: CASSELVGGEQYF. CDR3 in DNA: TGTGCCAGCAGTGAATTGGTGGGAGGCGAGCAGTACTTC.

The J gene is TRBJ1-4, the V gene TRBV25-1; perhaps TRBD1 as D (6 bases). Trimming shortened V by 3 bases and J by 8 bases, and 13 bases separated the two germline ends. Germline loops: CDR1 MGHDK, CDR2 SYGVNS. CDR3 length equals 14 residues. CDR3 in amino acids: CASSDAQGWEKLFF. The CDR3 DNA reads as TGTGCCAGCAGTGATGCTCAGGGGTGGGAAAAACTGTTTTTT.

There are a few counts of this clone. This sequence joins TRBV4-1 and TRBJ2-3; TRBD1 agrees at 7 bases. This CDR3 is 17 amino acids long. V was pared by 0 bases and J by 6 bases, with 12 bases of the junction left unmatched. Germline-derived CDR1 and CDR2 are MGHRA and YSYEKL. Here the CDR3 reads CASSQDRGQRTRDTQYF. The CDR3 nucleotides read TGCGCCAGCAGCCAAGATAGGGGACAGAGGACCCGGGATACGCAGTATTTT.

This chain connects TRBV27 to TRBJ1-6; TRBD1 matches at 9 bases. Looked up from germline, CDR1 is MNHEY and CDR2 is SMNVEV (reference sequence). J was trimmed by 5 bases and V by 2 bases; bases with no gene match: 1. The CDR3 spans 15 residues. The CDR3 bases are TGTGCCAGCAGTTTACACAGGGGGCATAATTCACCCCTCCACTTT. Residues: CASSLHRGHNSPLHF.

About this clone: A read error may account for a junction end that differs from germline. The chain employs TRBV10-3 and TRBJ1-2; D remains ambiguous. The CDR3 runs 13 residues. Looked up from germline, CDR1 is ENHRY and CDR2 is SYGVKD. Written as DNA, the CDR3 is TGTGCCACCAGTGGGGAAGACTTCTATGGCTACACCTTC. Encoded protein: CATSGEDFYGYTF.

The table lists this clone with a count of one. The V call is TRBV15, the J call TRBJ1-5; D unresolved. The CDR3 length is 13 residues. CDR1 and CDR2 (germline): LNHNV, YYDKDF (reference sequence). With 0 bases removed from V and 5 bases from J, the gap between germline ends came to 5 bases. CDR3 nucleotide sequence: TGTGCCACCAGCAGAGATCGGGATCAGCCCCAGCATTTT. Protein: CATSRDRDQPQHF.

The genes are TRBV15 and TRBJ2-5; no firm D call. Germline CDR1 and CDR2: LNHNV and YYDKDF (reference sequence). This CDR3 is built from 13 residues. V was cut by 1 base and J by 3 bases, with 6 bases left in between. The CDR3 DNA follows: TGTGCCACCAGCAGAGGAAATAAAGAGACCCAGTACTTC. Protein: CATSRGNKETQYF.

The V call is TRBV11-2, the J call TRBJ2-5; tentative D call: TRBD2 (6 bases). The V gene lost 8 bases and the J gene lost 5 bases, with 15 bases spanning the gap. CDR3 size: 13 residues. The germline gives CDR1 SGHAT, CDR2 FQNNGV. CDR3 DNA sequence: TGTGCCAGCTCAGGCCATCGGGGGGAGACCCAGTACTTC. It encodes CASSGHRGETQYF.

V usage is TRBV10-2 and J usage is TRBJ1-1; a possible D gene is TRBD1 (6 bases). The CDR3 has 13 amino acids. Germline CDR1 is WSHSY and CDR2 is SAAADI. V dropped 5 bases and J dropped 6 bases, with 13 bases sitting between them. The CDR3 region has the DNA TGCGCCAGCAGTAACAGGGCGGGCGCTGAAGCTTTCTTT. Translation gives CASSNRAGAEAFF.

The chain carries TRBV19 and TRBJ1-5; 7 positions match TRBD1. The CDR3 has 14 amino acids. Trimming at V came to 6 bases and at J to 7 bases, leaving 9 bases not matched to a gene. The germline V gene has CDR1 LNHDA and CDR2 SQIVND (reference sequence). This chain's CDR3 is CASSYRGLAQPQHF. The CDR3, as DNA: TGTGCCAGTAGCTACAGGGGCCTCGCCCAGCCCCAGCATTTT.

A few counts support this clone. The chain couples TRBV2 to TRBJ1-5; no clear D. CDR1 SNHLY and CDR2 FYNNEI come from the germline V gene. V gave up 6 bases and J gave up 4 bases, with 7 bases separating them. This CDR3 is 12 amino acids long. This CDR3 is CASRDVNQPQHF. CDR3 in DNA: TGTGCCAGCAGGGACGTAAATCAGCCCCAGCATTTT.

This chain joins TRBV19 and TRBJ2-6, with D uncertain. This CDR3 contains 14 residues. V was pared by 5 bases and J by 2 bases, with 7 bases between. Germline loops: CDR1 LNHDA, CDR2 SQIVND (reference sequence). The DNA of the CDR3 is TGTGCCAGTAGTGAGCCTACTGGGGCCAACGTCCTGACTTTC. The encoded protein is CASSEPTGANVLTF. The full variable domain, in which reference TRBV19 and TRBJ2-6 provide the parts outside the CDR3, is DGGITQSPKYLFRKEGQNVTLSCEQNLNHDAMYWYRQDPGQGLRLIYYSQIVNDFQKGDIAEGYSVSREKKESFPLTVTSAQKNPTAFYLCASSEPTGANVLTFGAGSRLTVL.

This CDR3 is CSVLTARGYTF. CDR3 in DNA: TGCAGCGTTCTGACGGCTCGTGGCTACACCTTC. The rearrangement uses TRBV29-1 and TRBJ1-2; unclear D gene. Trimming stripped 5 bases from V and 7 bases from J, with 11 bases between. The CDR3 is made up of 11 amino acids. Germline V CDR1 and CDR2: SQVTM, ANQGSEA.